A selection of T cell receptor beta chains follows, all from one sample in a study of identical twins. Each CDR3 protein gets one entry after TCRdb re-called the 5' RACE reads with MiXCR. In the table there are 500,000 to 550,000 distinct CDR3 sequences, about a fifth of which are singletons. This sample was shared with a second study, whose subject was yellow fever vaccine responses in identical twins.

The material sequenced was CD4+ T cells sorted from blood. Receptor source: a woman younger than 30 in good health. Each CDR3 is given with its conserved first and last residue. Fields, in order: V gene, J gene, clone size, D gene, CDR3 protein, CDR3 DNA. The D gene is left open where the match is weak. Expanded clones are given a class, and other clones once, few, many or no size at all.

TRBV12-3/TRBV12-4	TRBJ2-7	few	-	CASSFQTNSYEQYF	TGTGCCAGCAGTTTCCAGACTAATTCCTACGAGCAGTACTTC
TRBV20-1	TRBJ2-7	few	-	CSARSPGLVYEQYF	TGCAGTGCTAGAAGTCCGGGACTCGTCTACGAGCAGTACTTC
TRBV18	TRBJ1-2	few	-	CASSPGTLVYGYTF	TGTGCCAGCTCACCCGGGACATTAGTCTATGGCTACACCTTC
TRBV28	TRBJ2-7	-	-	CASSPGDRIYEQYF	TGTGCCAGCAGTCCGGGGGACAGAATCTACGAGCAGTACTTC
TRBV12-3/TRBV12-4	TRBJ2-2	few	-	CASTYTGELFF	TGTGCCAGCACGTACACCGGGGAGCTGTTTTTT
TRBV24-1	TRBJ2-2	-	-	CATSVPVGSSQGSGELFF	-
TRBV6-2/TRBV6-3	TRBJ1-3	-	-	CASSYFRVSSGNTIYF	TGTGCCAGCAGTTACTTTCGCGTAAGCTCTGGAAACACCATATATTTT
TRBV12-3/TRBV12-4	TRBJ2-7	-	TRBD2	CASSETSGGYEQYF	TGTGCCAGCAGCGAAACTAGCGGAGGCTACGAGCAGTACTTC
TRBV6-1	TRBJ2-5	-	TRBD2	CASRPRLAGGRQETQYF	TGTGCCAGCAGACCGCGACTAGCGGGGGGGCGGCAAGAGACCCAGTACTTC
TRBV7-2	TRBJ2-5	-	-	CASSLVGSQETQYF	TGTGCCAGCAGCTTAGTGGGCAGCCAAGAGACCCAGTACTTC
TRBV6-6	TRBJ2-5	-	-	CASSNWGQETQYF	TGTGCCAGCAGCAACTGGGGACAAGAGACCCAGTACTTC
TRBV11-2	TRBJ2-3	-	-	CASSPEGWVGTDTQYF	TGTGCCAGCAGCCCAGAGGGCTGGGTGGGCACAGATACGCAGTATTTT
TRBV6-1	TRBJ2-7	few	TRBD2	CASVAGGPPYEQYF	TGTGCCAGCGTAGCGGGAGGGCCGCCCTACGAGCAGTACTTC
TRBV7-6	TRBJ2-1	-	TRBD2	CASSLSLAGVHNEQFF	TGTGCCAGCAGCTTATCGCTAGCGGGAGTACACAATGAGCAGTTCTTC
TRBV12-3/TRBV12-4	TRBJ2-2	many	TRBD2	CASRYIPGTSGRAGELFF	TGTGCCAGCCGATACATTCCTGGGACTAGCGGGAGGGCCGGGGAGCTGTTTTTT
TRBV15	TRBJ1-2	many	TRBD1	CATSRDPGQMNYGYTF	TGTGCCACCAGCAGAGATCCGGGACAGATGAACTATGGCTACACCTTC
TRBV5-1	TRBJ2-3	-	TRBD2	CASSTGTSGYTQYF	TGCGCCAGCAGCACCGGGACTAGTGGGTATACGCAGTATTTT
TRBV11-2	TRBJ2-1	once	TRBD1	CASSLVGQGARNEQFF	TGTGCCAGCAGCTTAGTCGGGCAGGGGGCGAGGAATGAGCAGTTCTTC
TRBV3-1	TRBJ2-5	-	-	CASSQEIRETQYF	TGTGCCAGCAGCCAAGAGATCAGGGAGACCCAGTACTTC
TRBV10-2	TRBJ2-3	few	-	CASRMHRVLDTQYF	TGCGCCAGCAGGATGCATCGAGTTTTAGATACGCAGTATTTT
TRBV6-2/TRBV6-3	TRBJ2-6	-	TRBD1	CASSTPPGQGYSGANVLTF	TGTGCCAGCAGTACTCCTCCGGGACAGGGGTACTCTGGGGCCAACGTCCTGACTTTC
TRBV9	TRBJ2-3	few	TRBD2	CASSGAGLAGADTQYF	TGTGCCAGCAGCGGGGCGGGCTTAGCGGGAGCAGATACGCAGTATTTT